The clone carrying this T cell receptor (beta chain) appeared once. The data stem from a study of blood T cell repertoires in COVID-19. Study at large: Collection of acute and convalescent COVID-19 samples took place in the United States, Italy and Spain. PBMCs, B-cell-depleted T cells, or T cells provided the cDNA or gDNA that made up the material.

In the authors' methods: Nucleated cell number was recorded as an estimate derived from reference gene primer amplification. The assay was immunoSEQ multiplex PCR, and TCRdb's table has in-frame clones only and misses some. The D gene and trimming were derived from the DNA, and the V and J assignments and clone size from that table. The repertoire includes approximately 180,000 clones, approximately 90% of them detected once, and about 4.2% sits in the top ten. This receptor was obtained from a human donor in a cohort sampled during active COVID-19. Sequences were obtained from peripheral blood.

The CDR3 region is CASSTRPSYGYTF. The CDR3 bases are TGTGCCAGTAGTACGAGGCCGTCGTATGGCTACACCTTC. The rearrangement joins TRBV19 to TRBJ1-2, with D unclear. CDR1 LNHDA and CDR2 SQIVND come from the germline V gene (reference sequence). The CDR3 contains 13 residues. Trimming removed 4 bases from V and 5 bases from J, with 11 bases in between.